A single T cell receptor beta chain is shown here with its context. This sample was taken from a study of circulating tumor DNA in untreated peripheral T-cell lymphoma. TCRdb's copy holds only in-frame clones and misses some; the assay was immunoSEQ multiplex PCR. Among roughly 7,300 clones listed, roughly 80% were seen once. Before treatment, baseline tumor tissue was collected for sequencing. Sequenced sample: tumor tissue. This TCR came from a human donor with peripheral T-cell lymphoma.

CDR3 amino acids: CASSYSTEETQYF. For the CDR3, the DNA is TGTGCCAGCAGTTACTCAACGGAAGAGACCCAGTACTTC. The chain uses TRBV6-8 and TRBJ2-5; D is undetermined. This CDR3 has 13 residues. The ends were cut back, 0 bases at V and 3 bases at J, with 5 bases in the middle. Per the germline V gene, CDR1 is MNHGY and CDR2 is SAAAGT.